The 26 T cell receptor beta chains presented below share a single source sample, sequenced in a study of cytomegalovirus exposure and HLA in healthy donors. This PCR relied on a set of 60 Vbeta primers and 13 Jbeta primers. The repertoire was sequenced with immunoSEQ multiplex PCR; TCRdb's copy has only in-frame clones and lacks some. This sample has about 120,000 clones; about 74% occur once, and the top ten carry 4.8%. Sequencing was carried out using PBMCs. These receptors all stem from a man aged 25-40 years in good health and CMV-seropositive.

The rearrangement links TRBV2 to TRBJ2-1, with 7 positions matching TRBD2. The germline V gene has CDR1 SNHLY and CDR2 FYNNEI. The trim removed 8 bases at V and 0 bases at J, leaving 7 bases unmatched. The CDR3 loop spans 15 amino acids. CDR3 nucleotide sequence: TGTGCCAGCCTGGAAGGCGGGAGCTCCTACAATGAGCAGTTCTTC. Amino acids: CASLEGGSSYNEQFF.

CDR3 protein: CASSLTAGELFF. CDR3 bases: TGTGCCAGCAGCTTAACGGCCGGGGAGCTGTTTTTT. This chain links TRBV11-3 with TRBJ2-2; D unresolved. The length of the CDR3 is 12 residues. Germline CDR1 is SGHNT and CDR2 is YENEEA. The V end lost 2 bases, the J end lost 6 bases, and 4 bases lay between the germline ends. The entire variable domain, with the rest obtained from reference TRBV11-3 and TRBJ2-2, is as follows: EAGVVQSPRYKIIEKKQPVAFWCNPISGHNTLYWYLQNLGQGPELLIRYENEEAVDDSQLPKDRFSAERLKGVDSTLKIQPAELGDSAVYLCASSLTAGELFFGEGSRLTVL.

The chain joins TRBV18 to TRBJ1-1; unclear D gene. The V end was cut by 4 bases, the J end by 5 bases, with 11 bases between. Germline V CDR1 and CDR2: KGHSH, LQKENI. The CDR3 covers 13 residues. CDR3 DNA: TGTGCCAGCTCACAGATGGGCCAGACTGAAGCTTTCTTT. It specifies CASSQMGQTEAFF.

This clone has a handful of counts. The CDR3 is CASNSYTSGANVLTF. The CDR3 region has the DNA TGTGCCAGTAACAGCTACACCTCTGGGGCCAACGTCCTGACTTTC. The chain couples TRBV7-9 to TRBJ2-6; D is unresolved. The CDR3 totals 15 residues. Germline V CDR1 and CDR2: SEHNR, FQNEAQ (reference sequence). V was shortened by 9 bases and J by 0 bases, with 12 bases between the two germline ends.

This chain uses TRBV5-6 with TRBJ1-4; a weak D match, TRBD1 (5 bases). The CDR3 is made up of 14 amino acids. The germline V and J ends were trimmed by 3 bases and 7 bases, with 13 bases remaining between them. Germline V CDR1 and CDR2: SGHDT, YYEEEE. CDR3: CASSSAKTVEKLFF. CDR3 DNA sequence: TGTGCCAGCAGCTCCGCCAAGACAGTTGAAAAACTGTTTTTT.

V is TRBV14 and J is TRBJ2-1; D may be TRBD2 (6 bases). V lost 4 bases and J lost 3, with 10 bases in between. Germline CDR1 SGHDN, CDR2 FVKESK. This CDR3 comprises 14 residues. The CDR3 sequence is CASSPGVYYNEQFF. The CDR3 region has the DNA TGTGCCAGCAGCCCGGGAGTATACTACAATGAGCAGTTCTTC.

The J gene is TRBJ2-3, the V gene TRBV2; 11 bases are a match to TRBD2. J was trimmed by 2 bases and V by 3 bases; bases with no gene match: 4. Germline loops: CDR1 SNHLY, CDR2 FYNNEI. The CDR3 extends over 16 amino acids. This CDR3 reads CASSDISGGATDTQYF. CDR3 DNA sequence: TGTGCCAGCAGTGACATTAGCGGGGGGGCCACAGATACGCAGTATTTT.

The V gene is TRBV7-9, the J gene TRBJ1-5; D is unclear. The CDR3 extends over 13 amino acids. CDR1 SEHNR and CDR2 FQNEAQ come from the germline V gene (reference sequence). The ends were cut back, 1 base at V and 4 bases at J, with 5 bases in the middle. The chain's CDR3 is CASSLGANQPQHF. CDR3 coding DNA: TGTGCCAGCAGCTTAGGGGCGAATCAGCCCCAGCATTTT.

The chain recombines TRBV6-1 with TRBJ2-3; 8 bases align to TRBD1. The CDR3 has 15 residues. Unmatched junction bases numbered 8, after V lost 5 bases and J lost 4 bases. CDR1 and CDR2 from the germline V gene are MNHNS and SASEGT. CDR3 in amino acids: CASSSRDRGPDTQYF. The CDR3 DNA follows: TGTGCCAGCAGTTCTAGAGACAGGGGCCCAGATACGCAGTATTTT.

The chain employs TRBV9 and TRBJ1-1; 11 bases align to TRBD1. The V gene end was trimmed by 3 bases and the J gene end by 3 bases; junction bases not matched to a gene: 7. CDR1 and CDR2 (germline): SGDLS, YYNGEE. This CDR3 region has 16 residues. The CDR3 sequence is CASSAGTGGVDTEAFF. The CDR3 coding sequence is TGTGCCAGCAGCGCCGGGACAGGGGGAGTGGACACTGAAGCTTTCTTT.

V and J are TRBV7-2 and TRBJ2-7; TRBD2 is a possible D gene (5 bases). CDR3 length: 13 residues. Trimming took off 5 bases at V and 3 bases at J, with 11 bases between the two ends. The germline gives CDR1 SGHTA, CDR2 FQGNSA. CDR3 nucleotides: TGTGCCAGCAGCCACCCCGAGGGCTACGAGCAGTACTTC. Translation gives CASSHPEGYEQYF.

V and J are TRBV5-1 and TRBJ2-5, with 11 bases lining up with TRBD2. Germline trimming cut 0 bases from V and 1 base from J; bases unmatched to any gene: 2. The germline V gene encodes CDR1 SGHRS and CDR2 YFSETQ. The CDR3 extends over 16 amino acids. CDR3 sequence: CASSLETSGGQETQYF. CDR3 DNA: TGCGCCAGCAGCTTGGAAACTAGCGGGGGCCAAGAGACCCAGTACTTC.

The chain has TRBV29-1 and TRBJ1-1; D gene ambiguous. The length of the CDR3 is 15 residues. Germline V lookup: CDR1 SQVTM, CDR2 ANQGSEA. Trimming stripped 0 bases from V and 0 bases from J, with 11 bases between. The CDR3, as DNA: TGCAGCGTTGAAGATCTAGAGGGCATGAACACTGAAGCTTTCTTT. It yields the protein CSVEDLEGMNTEAFF.

The rearrangement uses TRBV6-5 and TRBJ2-3, with 8 bases matching TRBD2. Trimming removed 2 bases from V and 10 bases from J; junction bases left unmatched: 14. This CDR3 is built from 16 residues. The germline V gene encodes CDR1 MNHEY and CDR2 SVGAGI. The CDR3 loop reads CASSYQAGGAPHAQYF. The CDR3 nucleotides read TGTGCCAGCAGTTACCAGGCGGGGGGCGCCCCTCATGCGCAGTATTTT.

The chain is built from TRBV6-5 and TRBJ2-1, with unresolved D. CDR1 MNHEY and CDR2 SVGAGI come from the germline V gene. The CDR3 loop spans 13 amino acids. The V end was cut by 7 bases, the J end by 3 bases, with 10 bases between. CDR3 region: CASTVGDYNEQFF. DNA of the CDR3: TGTGCCAGCACCGTAGGAGACTACAATGAGCAGTTCTTC.

This chain uses TRBV5-1 with TRBJ2-5, with TRBD2 identical over 7 bases. V dropped 0 bases and J dropped 3; count of bases not matched to a gene: 8. CDR1 and CDR2 (germline): SGHRS, YFSETQ. The CDR3 is 16 amino acids. As DNA, the CDR3 is TGCGCCAGCAGCTTGGGGGGGGGTCGAACGAAAGAGACCCAGTACTTC. This gives the protein CASSLGGGRTKETQYF.

The rearrangement links TRBV4-1 to TRBJ2-7, with D possibly TRBD2 on 7 matching bases. Deletions cut 5 bases from V and 0 bases from J, with 14 bases between. The CDR3 sequence is 15 residues long. Per the germline V gene, CDR1 is MGHRA and CDR2 is YSYEKL. CDR3 region: CASSYPGGPSYEQYF. In DNA, the CDR3 is TGCGCCAGCAGCTACCCCGGGGGGCCCTCCTACGAGCAGTACTTC.

J is TRBJ2-7 and V is TRBV11-2; unclear D gene. Looked up from germline, CDR1 is SGHAT and CDR2 is FQNNGV. The length of the CDR3 is 15 residues. Between the trimmed V and J ends, which lost 5 bases and 1 base, there was a span of 15 bases. This CDR3 reads CASSPVAARSYEQYF. CDR3 in DNA: TGTGCCAGCAGCCCGGTGGCAGCGAGATCCTACGAGCAGTACTTC.

This clone turned up a few times. The chain has TRBV5-1 and TRBJ2-5, with D tentatively TRBD2 (5 bases). Trimming cost V 1 base and J 3 bases, with 7 bases left between them. CDR1 SGHRS and CDR2 YFSETQ come from the germline V gene. CDR3 length equals 13 residues. This chain's CDR3 is CASSLPGEETQYF. The CDR3 DNA is TGCGCCAGCAGCTTGCCCGGGGAAGAGACCCAGTACTTC.

Points on this clone: One junction end disagrees with the germline gene, perhaps due to a read error. This rearrangement joins TRBV7-9 to TRBJ1-6, with 8 nucleotides matching TRBD1. This CDR3 has 16 residues. CDR1 and CDR2 from the germline V gene are SEHNR and FQNEAQ (reference sequence). The CDR3 DNA is TGTTCCAGCAGCCTCCGACAGGGGCCATATAATTCACCCCTCCACTTT. This codes for CSSSLRQGPYNSPLHF.

The chain combines TRBV6-6 with TRBJ1-1, with D unresolved. The germline V gene has CDR1 MNHNY and CDR2 SVGAGI (reference sequence). The CDR3 has 13 residues. V lost 7 bases and J lost 5, with 14 bases in between. The DNA for the CDR3 is TGTGCCAGCACCACCGAGGTCGGGACTGAAGCTTTCTTT. Its translation: CASTTEVGTEAFF.

The chain couples TRBV21-1 to TRBJ2-2; whether TRBD2, the table's D call, matches the DNA was not checked. TRBV21-1 counts as a pseudogene. This CDR3 spans 13 amino acids. The CDR3 is CASSRANTGELFF. CDR3 nucleotide sequence: TGTGCCAGCAGCCGGGCGAACACCGGGGAGCTGTTTTTT.

The chain combines TRBV5-1 with TRBJ1-2; 7 bases align to TRBD1. V gave up 2 bases and J gave up 6 bases; unmatched junction bases: 7. The length of the CDR3 is 14 residues. CDR1 and CDR2 from the germline V gene are SGHRS and YFSETQ. CDR3 region: CASSLEQGTDGYTF. The DNA of the CDR3 is TGCGCCAGCAGCTTAGAACAGGGGACGGATGGCTACACCTTC.

The chain combines TRBV19 with TRBJ2-3, with a possible D match to TRBD1 (5 bases). V was shortened by 1 base and J by 1 base, with 12 bases between the two germline ends. The germline V gene encodes CDR1 LNHDA and CDR2 SQIVND (reference sequence). CDR3 length: 16 amino acids. The CDR3, as DNA: TGTGCCAGTAGTATAGCGATGGGCAGGGGCACAGATACGCAGTATTTT. Translated: CASSIAMGRGTDTQYF.

V usage is TRBV5-1 and J usage is TRBJ1-1; tentative D call: TRBD1 (6 bases). The germline CDR1 and CDR2 sequences are SGHRS and YFSETQ. The CDR3 is 14 amino acids. The ends were cut back, 4 bases at V and 4 bases at J, with 14 bases in the middle. The CDR3 bases are TGCGCCAGCAGCGCAGCTACAGGGTTCACTGAAGCTTTCTTT. The encoded protein is CASSAATGFTEAFF.

The CDR3 sequence is CASSASGGATDTQYF. The CDR3 DNA follows: TGTGCCAGCAGCGCTAGCGGGGGGGCCACAGATACGCAGTATTTT. The V call is TRBV13, the J call TRBJ2-3; TRBD2 aligns across 12 bases. The V segment lost 5 bases and the J segment 2 bases; nucleotides outside the gene matches: 2. Germline V lookup: CDR1 PRHDT, CDR2 FYEKMQ (reference sequence). This CDR3 is built from 15 residues.